These T cell receptor beta chains were read from a single sample in a study of regulatory T cells in long-lasting Graves disease. TCRdb itself ran the multiplex PCR reads through MiXCR, one entry per CDR3 protein. The data contain hundreds of thousands of distinct CDR3 sequences, around 20% of them singletons. Here the sequenced sample was peripheral blood mononuclear cells (PBMCs), taken when the disease was refractory, from a patient treated with antithyroid drugs. The receptors here all came from a female donor with Graves disease. The CDR3 runs from the conserved cysteine through the conserved F or W. D genes are given only for firm matches. The size entry is marked missing in some rows and otherwise reads once, few, many or a size class.

D gene: TRBD2; J gene: TRBJ2-7; V gene: TRBV20-1; clone size: many; CDR3 DNA: TGCAGTGCTAGAGATGGCACTAGCGGGAGCCACGAGCAGTACTTC; CDR3 protein: CSARDGTSGSHEQYF
D gene: .; J gene: TRBJ1-1; V gene: TRBV27; clone size: .; CDR3 DNA: TGTGCCAGCAAACACAACAGGGAGAACACTGAAACTTTCTTT; CDR3 protein: CASKHNRENTETFF
D gene: TRBD1; J gene: TRBJ1-2; V gene: TRBV12-3/TRBV12-4; clone size: many; CDR3 DNA: TGTGCCAGCAGTTTTGGGACAGGGATCTATGGCTACACCTTC; CDR3 protein: CASSFGTGIYGYTF
D gene: TRBD1; J gene: TRBJ1-5; V gene: TRBV6-1; clone size: few; CDR3 DNA: TGTGCCAGCAGTCGGGGCCGACAGGGGGCTGAACAGCCCCAGCATTTT; CDR3 protein: CASSRGRQGAEQPQHF
D gene: .; J gene: TRBJ2-7; V gene: TRBV15; clone size: .; CDR3 DNA: TGTGCCACCAGGCCGACAGGCGAGTACGAGCAGTACTTC; CDR3 protein: CATRPTGEYEQYF
D gene: TRBD1; J gene: TRBJ1-2; V gene: TRBV12-3/TRBV12-4; clone size: many; CDR3 DNA: TGTGCCAGCAGTCCACAGGGGGGCTATGGCTACACCTTC; CDR3 protein: CASSPQGGYGYTF
D gene: .; J gene: TRBJ1-5; V gene: TRBV6-1; clone size: few; CDR3 DNA: TGTGCCAGCAGTGAACGAAGAGGAAATGGGGTTAGGAATCAGCCCCAGCATTTT; CDR3 protein: CASSERRGNGVRNQPQHF
D gene: .; J gene: TRBJ2-5; V gene: TRBV9; clone size: many; CDR3 DNA: TGTGCCAGCAGCGCGGACGTGGAAGGGACCCAGTACTTC; CDR3 protein: CASSADVEGTQYF
D gene: .; J gene: TRBJ2-7; V gene: TRBV25-1; clone size: few; CDR3 DNA: TGTGCCAGCCGGGACGGTACTATTAACGAGCAGTACTTC; CDR3 protein: CASRDGTINEQYF
D gene: .; J gene: TRBJ1-6; V gene: TRBV6-2/TRBV6-3; clone size: few; CDR3 DNA: TGTGCCAGCACTACTACGGGACGTAGGAATTCACCCCTCCACTTT; CDR3 protein: CASTTTGRRNSPLHF
D gene: TRBD1; J gene: TRBJ1-6; V gene: TRBV19; clone size: few; CDR3 DNA: TGTGCCAGTAGTATCCGGGACAGGGGTCTGAATTCACCCCTCCACTTT; CDR3 protein: CASSIRDRGLNSPLHF
D gene: .; J gene: TRBJ2-6; V gene: TRBV18; clone size: .; CDR3 DNA: TGTGCCAGCTCACCAACCTACAGCAACTCTGGGGCCAACGTCCTGACTTTC; CDR3 protein: CASSPTYSNSGANVLTF
D gene: .; J gene: TRBJ1-2; V gene: TRBV11-2; clone size: many; CDR3 DNA: TGTGCCAGCAGCCTAGACAGAACCTATGGCTACACCTTC; CDR3 protein: CASSLDRTYGYTF
D gene: TRBD1; J gene: TRBJ1-5; V gene: TRBV6-1; clone size: .; CDR3 DNA: TGTGCCAGCAGTCCACACTTCGGCCTAACAGGGGATCGGCCCCAGCATTTT; CDR3 protein: CASSPHFGLTGDRPQHF
D gene: TRBD2; J gene: TRBJ2-7; V gene: TRBV28; clone size: .; CDR3 DNA: TGTGCCAGCAGTTTACCGCCGGGGACTAGCGGGAGGGCCGTACGCGAGCAGTACTTC; CDR3 protein: CASSLPPGTSGRAVREQYF
D gene: TRBD1; J gene: TRBJ1-2; V gene: TRBV4-1; clone size: once; CDR3 DNA: TGCGCCAGCAGCCTTTGGACAGGGACAAAATATGGCTACACCTTC; CDR3 protein: CASSLWTGTKYGYTF
D gene: .; J gene: TRBJ2-6; V gene: TRBV7-9; clone size: .; CDR3 DNA: TGTGCCAGCAGCTTAGTGGCGCTCGGAGAAACTGGGGCCAACGTCCTGACTTTC; CDR3 protein: CASSLVALGETGANVLTF
D gene: .; J gene: TRBJ1-4; V gene: TRBV7-9; clone size: few; CDR3 DNA: TGTGCCAGCAGCCCAACTCGAGGGGTCTCGGGGGAAAAACTGTTTTTT; CDR3 protein: CASSPTRGVSGEKLFF
D gene: .; J gene: TRBJ1-1; V gene: TRBV7-3; clone size: few; CDR3 DNA: TGTGCCAGCAGCCCACGGGACATGGGCACTGAAGCTTTCTTT; CDR3 protein: CASSPRDMGTEAFF
D gene: .; J gene: TRBJ1-4; V gene: TRBV9; clone size: .; CDR3 DNA: TGTGCCAGCAGCGCGACGCCCCAAGGGGAGTGGGATGAAAAACTGTTTTTT; CDR3 protein: CASSATPQGEWDEKLFF
D gene: .; J gene: TRBJ1-3; V gene: TRBV12-3/TRBV12-4; clone size: .; CDR3 DNA: TGTGCCAGCAGAACAGGGCTCCCTCCCGGAAACACCATATATTTT; CDR3 protein: CASRTGLPPGNTIYF
D gene: TRBD2; J gene: TRBJ2-5; V gene: TRBV12-5; clone size: many; CDR3 DNA: TGTGCTAGTGGTTTGGTGGTTTCGAGCGGGGGACAAGAGACCCAGTACTTC; CDR3 protein: CASGLVVSSGGQETQYF